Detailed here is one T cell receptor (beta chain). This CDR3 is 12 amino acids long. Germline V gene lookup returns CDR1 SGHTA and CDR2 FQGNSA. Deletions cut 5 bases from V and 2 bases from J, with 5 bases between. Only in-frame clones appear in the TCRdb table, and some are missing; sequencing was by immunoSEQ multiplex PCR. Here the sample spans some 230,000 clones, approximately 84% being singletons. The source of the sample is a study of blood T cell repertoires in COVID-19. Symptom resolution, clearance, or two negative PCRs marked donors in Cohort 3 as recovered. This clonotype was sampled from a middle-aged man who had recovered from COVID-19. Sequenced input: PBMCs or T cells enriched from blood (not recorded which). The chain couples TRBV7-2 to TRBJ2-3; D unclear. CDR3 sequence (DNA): TGTGCCAGCAGCCCCAACACAGATACGCAGTATTTT. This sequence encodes CASSPNTDTQYF.